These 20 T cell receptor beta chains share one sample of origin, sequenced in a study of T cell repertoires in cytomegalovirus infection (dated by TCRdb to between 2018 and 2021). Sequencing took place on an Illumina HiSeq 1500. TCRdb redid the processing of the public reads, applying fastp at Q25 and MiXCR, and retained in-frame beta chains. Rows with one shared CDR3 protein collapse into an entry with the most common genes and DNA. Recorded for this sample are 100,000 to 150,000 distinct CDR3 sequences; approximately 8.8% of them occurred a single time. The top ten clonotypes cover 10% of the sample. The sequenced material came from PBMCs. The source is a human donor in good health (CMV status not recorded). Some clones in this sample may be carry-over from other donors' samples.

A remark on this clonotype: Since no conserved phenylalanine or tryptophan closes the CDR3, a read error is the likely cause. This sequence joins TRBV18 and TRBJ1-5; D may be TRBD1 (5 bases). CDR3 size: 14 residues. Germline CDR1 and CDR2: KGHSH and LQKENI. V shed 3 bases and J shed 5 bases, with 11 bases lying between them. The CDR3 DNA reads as TGTGCCAGCTCACCTCTCGGGGGGGATCAGCCCCAGCATGTT. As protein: CASSPLGGDQPQHV.

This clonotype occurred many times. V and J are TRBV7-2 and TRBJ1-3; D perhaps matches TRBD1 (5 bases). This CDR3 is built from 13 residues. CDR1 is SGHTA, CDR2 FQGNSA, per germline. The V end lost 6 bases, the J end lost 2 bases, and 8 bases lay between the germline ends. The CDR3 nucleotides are TGTGCCAGCAGTCCACAGGCTGGAAACACCATATATTTT. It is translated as CASSPQAGNTIYF.

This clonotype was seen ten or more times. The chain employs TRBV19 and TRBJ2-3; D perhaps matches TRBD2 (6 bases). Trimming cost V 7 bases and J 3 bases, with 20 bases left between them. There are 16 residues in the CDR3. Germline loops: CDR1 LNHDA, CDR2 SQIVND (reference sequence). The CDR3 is CASTQRRGSITDTQYF. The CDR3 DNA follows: TGTGCCAGTACCCAAAGGAGGGGAAGTATAACAGATACGCAGTATTTT.

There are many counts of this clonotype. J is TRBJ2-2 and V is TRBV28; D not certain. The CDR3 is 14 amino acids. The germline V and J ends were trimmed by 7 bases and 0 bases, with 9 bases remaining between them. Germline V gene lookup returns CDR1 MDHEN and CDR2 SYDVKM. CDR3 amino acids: CASTPFANTGELFF. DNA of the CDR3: TGTGCCAGCACCCCATTCGCGAACACCGGGGAGCTGTTTTTT.

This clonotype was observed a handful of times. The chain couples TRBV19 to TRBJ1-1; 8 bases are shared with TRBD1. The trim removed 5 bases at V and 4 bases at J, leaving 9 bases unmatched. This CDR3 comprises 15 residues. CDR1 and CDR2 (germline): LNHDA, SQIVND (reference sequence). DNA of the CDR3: TGTGCCAGTAGTCCAATCACAGGGGGACCCACTGAAGCTTTCTTT. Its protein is CASSPITGGPTEAFF.

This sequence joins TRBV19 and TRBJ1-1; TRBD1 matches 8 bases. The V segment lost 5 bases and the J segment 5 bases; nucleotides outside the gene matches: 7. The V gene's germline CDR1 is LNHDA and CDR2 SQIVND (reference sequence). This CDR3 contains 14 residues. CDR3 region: CASSFGQGRTEAFF. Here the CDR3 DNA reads TGTGCCAGTAGTTTCGGACAGGGTCGGACTGAAGCTTTCTTT.

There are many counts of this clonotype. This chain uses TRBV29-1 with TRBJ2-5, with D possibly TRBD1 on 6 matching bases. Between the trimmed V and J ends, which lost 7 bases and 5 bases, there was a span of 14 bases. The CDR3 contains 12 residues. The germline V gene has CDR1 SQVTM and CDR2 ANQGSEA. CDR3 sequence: CSAYRQAETQYF. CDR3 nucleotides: TGCAGCGCCTATCGACAGGCGGAGACCCAGTACTTC.

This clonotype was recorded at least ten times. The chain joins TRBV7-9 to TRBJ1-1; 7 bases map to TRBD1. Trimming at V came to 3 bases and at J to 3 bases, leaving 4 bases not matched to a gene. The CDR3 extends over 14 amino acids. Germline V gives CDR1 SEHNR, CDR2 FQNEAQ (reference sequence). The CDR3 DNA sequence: TGTGCCAGCAGCTTGACAGGGCGTGACACTGAAGCTTTCTTT. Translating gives CASSLTGRDTEAFF.

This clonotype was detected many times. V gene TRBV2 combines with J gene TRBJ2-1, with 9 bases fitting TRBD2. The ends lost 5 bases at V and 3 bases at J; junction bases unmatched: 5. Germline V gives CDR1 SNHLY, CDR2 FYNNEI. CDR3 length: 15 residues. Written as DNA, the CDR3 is TGTGCCAGCAGTAAGACTAGCGGCAGCTACAATGAGCAGTTCTTC. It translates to CASSKTSGSYNEQFF.

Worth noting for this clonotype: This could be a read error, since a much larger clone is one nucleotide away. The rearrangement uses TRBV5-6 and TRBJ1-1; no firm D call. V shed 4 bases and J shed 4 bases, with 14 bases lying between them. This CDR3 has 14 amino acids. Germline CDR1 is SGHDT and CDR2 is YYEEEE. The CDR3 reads CASSRGPMSTEAFF. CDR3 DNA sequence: TGTGCCAGCAGCCGCGGACCGATGAGCACTGAAGCTTTCTTT. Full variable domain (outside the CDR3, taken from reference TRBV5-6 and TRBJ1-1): DAGVTQSPTHLIKTRGQQVTLRCSPKSGHDTVSWYQQALGQGPQFIFQYYEEEERQRGNFPDRFSGHQFPNYSSELNVNALLLGDSALYLCASSRGPMSTEAFFGQGTRLTVV.

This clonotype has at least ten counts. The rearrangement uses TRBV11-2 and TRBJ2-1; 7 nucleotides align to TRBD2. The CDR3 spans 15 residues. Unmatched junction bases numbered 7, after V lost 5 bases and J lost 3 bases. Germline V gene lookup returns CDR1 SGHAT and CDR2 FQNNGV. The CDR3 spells CASSPGGGFYNEQFF. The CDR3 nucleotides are TGTGCCAGCAGCCCTGGGGGGGGTTTCTACAATGAGCAGTTCTTC. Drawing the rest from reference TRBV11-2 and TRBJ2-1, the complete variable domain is EAGVAQSPRYKIIEKRQSVAFWCNPISGHATLYWYQQILGQGPKLLIQFQNNGVVDDSQLPKDRFSAERLKGVDSTLKIQPAKLEDSAVYLCASSPGGGFYNEQFFGPGTRLTVL.

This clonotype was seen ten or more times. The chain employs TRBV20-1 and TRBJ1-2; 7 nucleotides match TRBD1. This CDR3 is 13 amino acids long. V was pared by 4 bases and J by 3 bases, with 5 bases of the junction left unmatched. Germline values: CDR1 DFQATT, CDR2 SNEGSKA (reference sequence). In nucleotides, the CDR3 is TGCAGTGCTATGCAGGGGGAACACTATGGCTACACCTTC. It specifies CSAMQGEHYGYTF.

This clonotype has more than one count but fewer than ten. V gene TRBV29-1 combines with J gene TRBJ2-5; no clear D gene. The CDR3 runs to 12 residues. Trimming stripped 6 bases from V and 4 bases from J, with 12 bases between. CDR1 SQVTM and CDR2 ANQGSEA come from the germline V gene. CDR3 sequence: CSVRSGRETQYF. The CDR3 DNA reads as TGCAGCGTGCGATCAGGTCGAGAGACCCAGTACTTC. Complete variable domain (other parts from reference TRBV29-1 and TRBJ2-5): SAVISQKPSRDICQRGTSLTIQCQVDSQVTMMFWYRQQPGQSLTLIATANQGSEATYESGFVIDKFPISRPNLTFSTLTVSNMSPEDSSIYLCSVRSGRETQYFGPGTRLLVL.

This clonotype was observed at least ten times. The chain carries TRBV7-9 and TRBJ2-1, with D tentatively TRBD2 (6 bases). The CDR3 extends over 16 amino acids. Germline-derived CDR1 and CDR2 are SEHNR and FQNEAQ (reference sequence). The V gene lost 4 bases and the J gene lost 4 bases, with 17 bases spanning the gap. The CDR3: CASSSFRGAPYNEQFF. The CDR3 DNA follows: TGTGCCAGCAGCTCATTCCGCGGGGCCCCTTACAATGAGCAGTTCTTC.

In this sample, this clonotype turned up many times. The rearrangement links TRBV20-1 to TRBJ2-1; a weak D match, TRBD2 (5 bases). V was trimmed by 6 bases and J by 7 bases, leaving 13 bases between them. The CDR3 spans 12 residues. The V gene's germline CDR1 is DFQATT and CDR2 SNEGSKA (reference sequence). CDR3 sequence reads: CSAPRGPNEQFF. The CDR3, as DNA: TGCAGTGCCCCCCGAGGGCCTAATGAGCAGTTCTTC.

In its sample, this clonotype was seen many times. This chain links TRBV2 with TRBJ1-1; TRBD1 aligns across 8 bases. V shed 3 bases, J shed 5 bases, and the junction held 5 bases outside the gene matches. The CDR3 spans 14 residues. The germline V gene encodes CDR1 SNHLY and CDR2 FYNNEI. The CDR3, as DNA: TGTGCCAGCAGTGACCAGGGGGCCGGTACTGAAGCTTTCTTT. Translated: CASSDQGAGTEAFF.

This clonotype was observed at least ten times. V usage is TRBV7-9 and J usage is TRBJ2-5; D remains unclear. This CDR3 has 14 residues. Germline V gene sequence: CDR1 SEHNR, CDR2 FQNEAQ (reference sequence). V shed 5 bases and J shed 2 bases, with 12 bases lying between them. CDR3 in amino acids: CASSPLAYQETQYF. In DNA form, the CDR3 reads TGTGCCAGCAGCCCCTTGGCTTATCAAGAGACCCAGTACTTC.

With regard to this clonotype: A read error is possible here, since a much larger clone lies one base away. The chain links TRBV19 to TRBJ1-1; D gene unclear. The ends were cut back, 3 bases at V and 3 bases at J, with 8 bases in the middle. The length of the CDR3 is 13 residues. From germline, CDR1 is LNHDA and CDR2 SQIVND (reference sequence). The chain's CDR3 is CASSMAGDTEAFF. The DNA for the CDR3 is TGTGCCAGTAGTATGGCTGGGGACACTGAAGCTTTCTTT.

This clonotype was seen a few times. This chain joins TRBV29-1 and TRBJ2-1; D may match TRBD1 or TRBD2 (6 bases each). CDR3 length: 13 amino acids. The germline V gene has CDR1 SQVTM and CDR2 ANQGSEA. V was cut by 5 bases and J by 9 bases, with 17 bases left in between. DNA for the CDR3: TGCAGCGTTTTTGGGGGGCGCGCGGGTGAGCAGTTCTTC. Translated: CSVFGGRAGEQFF.

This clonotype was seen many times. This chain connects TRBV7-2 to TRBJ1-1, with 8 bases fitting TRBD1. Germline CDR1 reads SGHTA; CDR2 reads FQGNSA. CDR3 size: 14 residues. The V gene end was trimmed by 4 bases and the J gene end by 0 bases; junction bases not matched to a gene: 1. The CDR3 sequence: CASSSGQVNTEAFF. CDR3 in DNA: TGTGCCAGCAGCTCGGGACAGGTGAACACTGAAGCTTTCTTT.